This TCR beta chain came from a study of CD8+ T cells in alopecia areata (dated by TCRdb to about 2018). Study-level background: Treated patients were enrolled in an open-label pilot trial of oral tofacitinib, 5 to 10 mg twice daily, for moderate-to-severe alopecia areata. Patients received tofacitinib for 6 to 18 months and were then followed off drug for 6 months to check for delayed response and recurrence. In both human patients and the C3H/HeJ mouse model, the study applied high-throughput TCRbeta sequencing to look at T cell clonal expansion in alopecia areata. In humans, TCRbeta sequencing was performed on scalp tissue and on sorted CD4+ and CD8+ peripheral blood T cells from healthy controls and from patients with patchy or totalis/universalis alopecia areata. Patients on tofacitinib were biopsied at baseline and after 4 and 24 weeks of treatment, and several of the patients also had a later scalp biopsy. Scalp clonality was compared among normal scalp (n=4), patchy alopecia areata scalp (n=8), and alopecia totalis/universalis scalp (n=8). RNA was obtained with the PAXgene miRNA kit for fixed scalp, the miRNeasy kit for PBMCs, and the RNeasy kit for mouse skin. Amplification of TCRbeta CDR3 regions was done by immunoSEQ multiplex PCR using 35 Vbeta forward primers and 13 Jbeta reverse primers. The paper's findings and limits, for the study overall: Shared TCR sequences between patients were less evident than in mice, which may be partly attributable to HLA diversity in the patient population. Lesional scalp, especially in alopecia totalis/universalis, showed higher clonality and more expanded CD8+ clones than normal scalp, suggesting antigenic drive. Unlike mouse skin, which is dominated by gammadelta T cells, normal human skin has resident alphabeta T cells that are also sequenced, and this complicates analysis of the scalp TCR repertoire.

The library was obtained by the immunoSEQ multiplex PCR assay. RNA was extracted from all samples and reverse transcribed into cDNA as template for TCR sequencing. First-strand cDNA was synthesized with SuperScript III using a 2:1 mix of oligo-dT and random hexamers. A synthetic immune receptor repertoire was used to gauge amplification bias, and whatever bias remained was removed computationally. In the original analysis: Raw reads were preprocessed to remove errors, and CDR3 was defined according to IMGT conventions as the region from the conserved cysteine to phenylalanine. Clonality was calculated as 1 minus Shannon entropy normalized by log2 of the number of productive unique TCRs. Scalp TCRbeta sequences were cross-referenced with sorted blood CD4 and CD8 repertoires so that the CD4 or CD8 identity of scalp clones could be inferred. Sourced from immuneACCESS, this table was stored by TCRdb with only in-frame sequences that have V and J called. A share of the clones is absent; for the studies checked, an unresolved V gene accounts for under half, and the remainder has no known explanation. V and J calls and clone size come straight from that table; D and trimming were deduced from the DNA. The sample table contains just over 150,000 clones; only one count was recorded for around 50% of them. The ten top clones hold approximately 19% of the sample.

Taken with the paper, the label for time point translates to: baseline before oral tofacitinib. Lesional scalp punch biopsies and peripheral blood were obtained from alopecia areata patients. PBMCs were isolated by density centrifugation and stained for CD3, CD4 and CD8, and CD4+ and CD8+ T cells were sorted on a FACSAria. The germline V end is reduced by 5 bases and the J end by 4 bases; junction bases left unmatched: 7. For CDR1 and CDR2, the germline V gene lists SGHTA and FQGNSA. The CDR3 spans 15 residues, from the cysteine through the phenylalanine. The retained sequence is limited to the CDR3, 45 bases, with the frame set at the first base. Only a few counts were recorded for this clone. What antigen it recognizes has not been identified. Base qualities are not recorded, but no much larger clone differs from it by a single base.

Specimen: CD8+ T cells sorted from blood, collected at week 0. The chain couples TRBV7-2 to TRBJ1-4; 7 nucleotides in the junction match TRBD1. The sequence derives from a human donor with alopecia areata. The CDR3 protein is CASSLYRGGNEKLFF. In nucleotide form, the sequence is TGTGCCAGCAGCCTTTACAGGGGTGGTAATGAAAAACTGTTTTTT. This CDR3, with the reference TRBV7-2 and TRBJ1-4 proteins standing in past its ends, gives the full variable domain GAGVSQSPSNKVTEKGKDVELRCDPISGHTALYWYRQSLGQGLEFLIYFQGNSAPDKSGLPSDRFSAERTGGSVSTLTIQRTQQEDSAVYLCASSLYRGGNEKLFFGSGTQLSVL.